These T cell receptor beta chains were read from a single sample in a study of vaccination effects on CD4 cells after COVID-19. Only in-frame clones appear in the TCRdb table, and some are missing; sequencing was by immunoSEQ multiplex PCR. The sample lists roughly 40,000 clones; around two thirds were seen once. These receptors' antigens are unknown. Sequences were derived from CD4+ T cells from PBMCs cultured without peptide, sampled after COVID-19 vaccination. The receptors derive from a human donor who received a COVID-19 vaccine. Both conserved end residues are part of each CDR3. Clone sizes are given selectively: once, few, many, or a class where the clone is expanded.

v_call,clone_size,j_call,cdr3_aa
TRBV6-5,-,TRBJ1-5,CASSHRDRSNQPQHF
TRBV18,few,TRBJ2-7,CASSPQISFSNEQYF
TRBV19,-,TRBJ2-5,CASSIGGQPKSETQYF
TRBV5-5,-,TRBJ1-5,CASSLATTLNQPQHF
TRBV3-1/TRBV3-2,-,TRBJ1-1,CASRPSGVNTEAFF
TRBV11-3,-,TRBJ1-5,CASSLENTGPSNQPQHF
TRBV3-1/TRBV3-2,few,TRBJ1-4,CASSQVGGVGYEKLFF
TRBV7-2,few,TRBJ1-1,CASSLSGTNTEAFF
TRBV7-8,-,TRBJ2-1,CASSFMGQGATREQFF
TRBV5-4,-,TRBJ2-3,CASRSGGATDTQYF
TRBV5-6,-,TRBJ2-7,CASSLRHYEQYF
TRBV27,-,TRBJ1-1,CASSFSSGTEAFF
TRBV12-5,-,TRBJ2-3,CASGLMSVTDTQYF
TRBV5-6,-,TRBJ2-7,CASSLSPVAPYEQYF
TRBV5-1,-,TRBJ1-2,CASSLRIPGNYGYTF
TRBV27,-,TRBJ1-1,CASSLWPGQGRGPSNTEAFF
TRBV11-3,-,TRBJ1-1,CAGKEEAEAFF
TRBV18,few,TRBJ1-3,CASSPSLGAGNTIYF
TRBV6-5,-,TRBJ2-2,CASRTDRRNTGELFF
TRBV9,few,TRBJ2-1,CASSVAYNEQFF
TRBV29-1,-,TRBJ1-5,CSVEGGTNQPQHF
TRBV14,few,TRBJ2-7,CASSPSYYEQYF
TRBV9,-,TRBJ2-5,CASSATGGLETQYF
TRBV18,-,TRBJ2-7,CASSPPDKYEQYF
TRBV29-1,-,TRBJ2-5,CSVRQGAETQYF
TRBV18,-,TRBJ1-1,CASSEGGTEAFF
TRBV11-3,-,TRBJ2-1,CASSGSSYNEQFF
TRBV6-1,-,TRBJ1-1,CASSDGTAGATEAFF
TRBV6-4,few,TRBJ2-7,CASSQTGGLEQYF
TRBV2,few,TRBJ1-2,CASRQEPTLNYGYTF
TRBV7-9,few,TRBJ1-6,CASSSTGISSYNSPLHF
TRBV5-1,-,TRBJ1-1,CASSLQGVNTEAFF
TRBV29-1,-,TRBJ2-3,CSVEILETDTQYF
TRBV19,few,TRBJ2-6,CASSRGLTAGANVLTF
TRBV5-1,-,TRBJ2-3,CASSRTAGEFISTDTQYF
TRBV9,-,TRBJ2-1,CASSVASGQLYNEQFF
TRBV6-5,once,TRBJ1-5,CASSYRRGPQPQHF
TRBV5-1,-,TRBJ1-6,CASQDRAGSPLHF
TRBV7-2,-,TRBJ2-1,CASSIPWRGQYNEQFF
TRBV5-1,-,TRBJ1-1,CASSLGPEAFF
TRBV3-1/TRBV3-2,-,TRBJ2-5,CASILTGAVETQYF
TRBV11-2,once,TRBJ1-1,CASSIRSGRRAEAFF
TRBV9,-,TRBJ2-5,CASSVGLAGGGQETQYF
TRBV7-2,-,TRBJ2-3,CASSFRWDTQYF
TRBV7-8,few,TRBJ2-2,CAGQGAANTGELFF
TRBV12-3/TRBV12-4,-,TRBJ2-1,CASSSSTGDEQFF
TRBV6-5,-,TRBJ2-5,CASIETGWETQYF
TRBV2,-,TRBJ2-7,CASSPTAPQRSYEQYF